These 12 T cell receptor beta chains were all obtained from the same sample, sequenced in a study of T cell responses to AZD1222 COVID-19 vaccine. TCRdb keeps only in-frame clones here, not all; method: immunoSEQ multiplex PCR. The repertoire has some 150,000 clones, approximately 91% of them found once; the top ten carry under 5.5%. Sequences were derived from peripheral blood, sampled 28 days after the second dose of the MenACWY control vaccine. The receptors originated from an adult who received the MenACWY meningococcal vaccine as a control.

The chain recombines TRBV5-8 with TRBJ1-4; D is unclear. The V end lost 6 bases, the J end lost 8 bases, and 20 bases lay between the germline ends. The CDR3 extends over 15 amino acids. CDR1 and CDR2 (germline): SGHTS, YDEGEE. The CDR3 protein is CASNVRSAVGEKLFF. CDR3 coding DNA: TGTGCCAGCAATGTGAGGAGCGCGGTAGGGGAAAAACTGTTTTTT. The full variable domain, with the rest looked up from reference TRBV5-8 and TRBJ1-4, is EAGVTQSPTHLIKTRGQQATLRCSPISGHTSVYWYQQALGLGLQFLLWYDEGEERNRGNFPPRFSGRQFPNYSSELNVNALELEDSALYLCASNVRSAVGEKLFFGSGTQLSVL.

This clone was counted a few times. V is TRBV6-2 or TRBV6-3 and J is TRBJ1-1; TRBD1 matches at 11 bases. Germline loops: CDR1 MNHEY, CDR2 SVGEGT. This CDR3 region has 16 residues. The J segment lost 5 bases and the V segment lost 5 bases, leaving 10 bases of the junction unmatched. The CDR3 DNA reads as TGTGCCAGCAGTCGAAGGGGCGGGACAGGGGGAACTGAAGCTTTCTTT. This gives the protein CASSRRGGTGGTEAFF.

This clone was seen a handful of times. The CDR3 DNA reads as TGCACCAGCAGCCCGTCCGGCGGGACAGGGGATGTTTGGCCCCAGCATTTT. Translating gives CTSSPSGGTGDVWPQHF. This chain connects TRBV1 to TRBJ1-5; no check of the table's D call, TRBD1, against the DNA was made. TRBV1 is an annotated pseudogene. CDR3 size: 17 residues.

This chain links TRBV10-2 with TRBJ2-7; D tentatively fits TRBD1 or TRBD2 (6 bases each). CDR1 is WSHSY and CDR2 is SAAADI in the germline V gene. V shed 5 bases and J shed 5 bases, with 13 bases lying between them. The CDR3 runs to 13 residues. CDR3 sequence (DNA): TGCGCCAGCAGTTCCGGGGGCTGGAACGAGCAGTACTTC. Amino acids: CASSSGGWNEQYF.

J is TRBJ1-1 and V is TRBV7-8; the D gene is possibly TRBD1 (5 bases). Germline V gives CDR1 SGHVS, CDR2 FQNEAQ. Between the trimmed V and J ends, which lost 3 bases and 1 base, there was a span of 9 bases. There are 14 residues in the CDR3. The CDR3 sequence is CASSFSDKNTEAFF. The DNA for the CDR3 is TGTGCCAGCAGCTTCTCGGACAAGAACACTGAAGCTTTCTTT.

The V call is TRBV5-1, the J call TRBJ2-2; TRBD2 matches at 11 bases. The CDR3 loop spans 16 amino acids. J was trimmed by 7 bases and V by 0 bases; bases with no gene match: 5. Germline lookup yields CDR1 SGHRS and CDR2 YFSETQ. The CDR3 loop is CASSLGSGRAIGELFF. CDR3 in DNA: TGCGCCAGCAGCTTGGGTAGCGGGAGGGCCATCGGGGAGCTGTTTTTT.

V is TRBV5-5 and J is TRBJ2-3, with D perhaps TRBD2 (7 bases). CDR1 is SGHKS, CDR2 YYEKEE, per germline (reference sequence). V was cut by 0 bases and J by 0 bases, with 11 bases left in between. The CDR3 is 16 residues long. The CDR3 coding sequence is TGTGCCAGCAGCTTGGTACGGGGGGCCAGCACAGATACGCAGTATTTT. Residues: CASSLVRGASTDTQYF.

This clone has just one count. CDR3 coding DNA: TGTGCCAGCAGTCCAGGGGAAAACGTCCAAGAGACCCAGTACTTC. Its protein is CASSPGENVQETQYF. The J gene is TRBJ2-5, the V gene TRBV28; tentative D call: TRBD1 (6 bases). The V and J ends lost 5 bases and 1 base respectively, with 14 bases between them. Germline V gene data show CDR1 as MDHEN and CDR2 as SYDVKM. The CDR3 extends over 15 amino acids.

The gene calls are TRBV15 and TRBJ1-1, with 7 nucleotides matching TRBD1. Germline V CDR1 and CDR2: LNHNV, YYDKDF (reference sequence). Unmatched junction bases numbered 3, after V lost 3 bases and J lost 8 bases. The CDR3 is 12 amino acids. The CDR3 DNA follows: TGTGCCACCAGCAGCGGGGACAGCGAAGCTTTCTTT. It is translated as CATSSGDSEAFF.

The V gene is TRBV15, the J gene TRBJ2-6; perhaps TRBD1 as D (6 bases). CDR1 is LNHNV, CDR2 YYDKDF, per germline (reference sequence). This CDR3 contains 17 residues. Trimming took off 5 bases at V and 1 base at J, with 15 bases between the two ends. The CDR3 nucleotides are TGTGCCACCAGCGGTGACCCTACAGGGTCTGGGGCCAACGTCCTGACTTTC. It yields the protein CATSGDPTGSGANVLTF.

The gene calls are TRBV4-2 and TRBJ1-2, with TRBD1 as a possible D gene (6 bases). V lost 5 bases and J 1 base, leaving 14 bases between the germline ends. This CDR3 region has 15 residues. CDR1 and CDR2 from the germline V gene are LGHNA and YNFKEQ. CDR3: CASSEPGGRNYGYTF. For the CDR3, the DNA is TGTGCCAGCAGCGAACCCGGGGGCCGTAACTATGGCTACACCTTC.

CDR3 sequence reads: CAGTDWGPCSYNSPLHF. CDR3 coding DNA: TGTGCTGGAACAGATTGGGGTCCATGCTCCTATAATTCACCCCTCCACTTT. The chain uses TRBV7-7 and TRBJ1-6; D remains ambiguous. CDR1 SSHAT and CDR2 FNYEAQ come from the germline V gene (reference sequence). The CDR3 consists of 17 residues.